The next 27 T cell receptor beta chains were all read from a single sample in a study of long-term antiretroviral therapy in people with HIV. Samples were assayed with immunoSEQ v3.0 at survey level. The repertoire was sequenced with immunoSEQ multiplex PCR; TCRdb's copy has only in-frame clones and lacks some. The sample includes 27,000 or so clones, roughly 84% of them seen just once. The sample in question was unsorted PBMCs, obtained 4.8 years after starting antiretroviral therapy. The receptors here all came from a man aged 35 to 55 with HIV.

The chain joins TRBV12-5 to TRBJ2-1, with 9 bases identical to TRBD1. J gave up 6 bases and V 2 bases, and 14 bases lay outside the gene matches. Germline V gene lookup returns CDR1 LGHNT and CDR2 FRNRAP. The CDR3 is made up of 18 amino acids. The CDR3 spells CASGLPPGWGQGRNEQFF. The CDR3 bases are TGTGCTAGTGGTTTGCCCCCGGGTTGGGGACAGGGTCGCAATGAGCAGTTCTTC.

The rearrangement uses TRBV7-9 and TRBJ2-2, with TRBD1 matching 8 bases. J gave up 9 bases and V 4 bases, and 7 bases lay outside the gene matches. This CDR3 is 14 amino acids long. Germline CDR1 and CDR2: SEHNR and FQNEAQ (reference sequence). The CDR3 DNA follows: TGTGCCAGCAGCTACGAACAGGGGGTCAGGGAGCTGTTTTTT. Translation: CASSYEQGVRELFF. The complete variable domain, with remaining parts taken from reference TRBV7-9 and TRBJ2-2, reads DTGVSQNPRHKITKRGQNVTFRCDPISEHNRLYWYRQTLGQGPEFLTYFQNEAQLEKSRLLSDRFSAERPKGSFSTLEIQRTEQGDSAMYLCASSYEQGVRELFFGEGSRLTVL.

This clone was detected once. V is TRBV9 and J is TRBJ2-5; D is possibly TRBD1 (6 bases). Germline V gene lookup returns CDR1 SGDLS and CDR2 YYNGEE. The CDR3 is made up of 15 amino acids. Deletions cut 0 bases from V and 5 bases from J, with 14 bases between. The CDR3 spells CASSVETRGLETQYF. The CDR3 DNA sequence: TGTGCCAGCAGCGTAGAGACCAGGGGTTTGGAGACCCAGTACTTC.

This clone came up once. The J gene is TRBJ2-3, the V gene TRBV6-4; D is possibly TRBD1 (6 bases). Trimming removed 2 bases from V and 4 bases from J, with 7 bases in between. The CDR3 runs to 13 residues. Germline assignment: CDR1 MRHNA and CDR2 SNTAGT. The CDR3 loop is CASSDGGADTQYF. The CDR3 DNA sequence: TGTGCCAGCAGTGACGGGGGCGCAGATACGCAGTATTTT.

The chain couples TRBV13 to TRBJ2-7; no firm D call. CDR1 and CDR2 (germline): PRHDT, FYEKMQ (reference sequence). The germline V and J ends were trimmed by 0 bases and 4 bases, with 1 base remaining between them. This CDR3 contains 11 residues. The CDR3: CASSLGYEQYF. The DNA of the CDR3 is TGTGCCAGCAGCTTAGGATACGAGCAGTACTTC.

This clone appeared a single time. This chain joins TRBV5-1 and TRBJ2-6; 7 positions match TRBD1. Trimming at V came to 0 bases and at J to 0 bases, leaving 6 bases not matched to a gene. There are 18 residues in the CDR3. Per the germline V gene, CDR1 is SGHRS and CDR2 is YFSETQ. CDR3 region: CASSLDGPGGSGANVLTF. CDR3 DNA sequence: TGCGCCAGCAGCTTGGACGGCCCAGGGGGCTCTGGGGCCAACGTCCTGACTTTC.

The chain employs TRBV7-6 and TRBJ2-7; no firm D call. The CDR3 covers 14 residues. V was cut by 1 base and J by 4 bases, with 11 bases left in between. Germline loops: CDR1 SGHVS, CDR2 FNYEAQ. CDR3 DNA sequence: TGTGCCAGCAGCTTAGAGGCGGTTGGGTACGAGCAGTACTTC. Translating it yields CASSLEAVGYEQYF.

The table lists this clone with a few counts. The V and J genes are TRBV30 and TRBJ1-3; unclear D gene. CDR3 length equals 15 residues. V was pared by 0 bases and J by 1 base, with 10 bases between. The germline gives CDR1 GTSNPN, CDR2 SVGIG (reference sequence). The CDR3 here is CAWSVSQFSGNTIYF. The CDR3 DNA follows: TGTGCCTGGAGTGTAAGCCAGTTTTCTGGAAACACCATATATTTT.

The rearrangement links TRBV28 to TRBJ2-3; D is perhaps TRBD2 (6 bases). Germline-derived CDR1 and CDR2 are MDHEN and SYDVKM. The ends were cut back, 6 bases at V and 2 bases at J, with 15 bases in the middle. CDR3 size: 15 residues. CDR3 region: CASSYPPGLTDTQYF. The CDR3 nucleotides read TGTGCCAGCAGCTACCCCCCGGGACTCACAGATACGCAGTATTTT.

The gene calls are TRBV7-9 and TRBJ2-3; D is uncertain. Germline CDR1 reads SEHNR; CDR2 reads FQNEAQ (reference sequence). The CDR3 extends over 15 amino acids. V shed 1 base and J shed 2 bases, with 10 bases lying between them. DNA of the CDR3: TGTGCCAGCAGCTTAGGACCGGCAACCACAGATACGCAGTATTTT. It yields the protein CASSLGPATTDTQYF. Filled out from reference TRBV7-9 and TRBJ2-3, the complete variable domain reads DTGVSQNPRHKITKRGQNVTFRCDPISEHNRLYWYRQTLGQGPEFLTYFQNEAQLEKSRLLSDRFSAERPKGSFSTLEIQRTEQGDSAMYLCASSLGPATTDTQYFGPGTRLTVL.

The V call is TRBV25-1, the J call TRBJ2-1; TRBD2 aligns across 10 bases. V was clipped by 8 bases and J by 4 bases; unmatched bases: 5. The length of the CDR3 is 14 residues. Germline CDR1 and CDR2: MGHDK and SYGVNS. CDR3 sequence reads: CASQKRGGYNEQFF. In DNA, the CDR3 is TGTGCCAGCCAAAAGCGGGGGGGGTACAATGAGCAGTTCTTC.

This clone was seen only once. V gene TRBV28 combines with J gene TRBJ2-7, with 7 bases fitting TRBD1. Germline V lookup: CDR1 MDHEN, CDR2 SYDVKM. The CDR3 sequence is 13 residues long. V gave up 6 bases and J gave up 5 bases; unmatched junction bases: 7. In nucleotides, the CDR3 is TGTGCCAGCAGGTACAGGGGCAACCACGAGCAGTACTTC. It encodes CASRYRGNHEQYF. Full variable domain (rest looked up from reference TRBV28 and TRBJ2-7): DVKVTQSSRYLVKRTGEKVFLECVQDMDHENMFWYRQDPGLGLRLIYFSYDVKMKEKGDIPEGYSVSREKKERFSLILESASTNQTSMYLCASRYRGNHEQYFGPGTRLTVT.

The chain couples TRBV5-5 to TRBJ1-2, with D maybe TRBD1 (5 bases). The CDR3 consists of 15 residues. V shed 4 bases and J shed 0 bases, with 13 bases lying between them. Germline CDR1 SGHKS, CDR2 YYEKEE (reference sequence). CDR3 nucleotide sequence: TGTGCCAGCAGCCCCTGGAACAGGTCTAACTATGGCTACACCTTC. This encodes CASSPWNRSNYGYTF.

The gene calls are TRBV7-3 and TRBJ2-1; 13 nucleotides align to TRBD2. This CDR3 has 17 residues. CDR1 is SGHTA and CDR2 is FQGTGA in the germline V gene. V shed 5 bases and J 3 bases; nucleotides not matched to a gene: 7. CDR3 nucleotide sequence: TGTGCCAGCAGCACCGGACTAGCGGGGGACCACTACAATGAGCAGTTCTTC. Translation: CASSTGLAGDHYNEQFF. The full variable domain, its missing parts supplied by reference TRBV7-3 and TRBJ2-1, is GAGVSQTPSNKVTEKGKYVELRCDPISGHTALYWYRQSLGQGPEFLIYFQGTGAADDSGLPNDRFFAVRPEGSVSTLKIQRTERGDSAVYLCASSTGLAGDHYNEQFFGPGTRLTVL.

The chain uses TRBV5-1 and TRBJ1-1, with D uncertain. Trimming took off 0 bases at V and 2 bases at J, with 20 bases between the two ends. Germline loops: CDR1 SGHRS, CDR2 YFSETQ. This CDR3 has 18 residues. The CDR3 sequence: CASSLGMGAGRLNTEAFF. The DNA for the CDR3 is TGCGCCAGCAGCTTGGGAATGGGAGCGGGGAGATTAAACACTGAAGCTTTCTTT. The complete variable domain, with remaining parts taken from reference TRBV5-1 and TRBJ1-1, reads KAGVTQTPRYLIKTRGQQVTLSCSPISGHRSVSWYQQTPGQGLQFLFEYFSETQRNKGNFPGRFSGRQFSNSRSEMNVSTLELGDSALYLCASSLGMGAGRLNTEAFFGQGTRLTVV.

This clone was seen a handful of times. This chain uses TRBV7-9 with TRBJ2-3, with TRBD2 matching over 8 bases. This CDR3 has 16 residues. V gave up 7 bases and J gave up 4 bases; unmatched junction bases: 13. Germline V gene data show CDR1 as SEHNR and CDR2 as FQNEAQ (reference sequence). CDR3 protein: CASTTYGGGFADTQYF. CDR3 sequence (DNA): TGTGCCAGCACCACGTACGGGGGGGGCTTCGCAGATACGCAGTATTTT. Full variable domain (outside the CDR3, taken from reference TRBV7-9 and TRBJ2-3): DTGVSQNPRHKITKRGQNVTFRCDPISEHNRLYWYRQTLGQGPEFLTYFQNEAQLEKSRLLSDRFSAERPKGSFSTLEIQRTEQGDSAMYLCASTTYGGGFADTQYFGPGTRLTVL.

The chain is built from TRBV19 and TRBJ1-1; unclear D gene. Germline V gene data show CDR1 as LNHDA and CDR2 as SQIVND (reference sequence). The CDR3 is 13 residues long. Trimming removed 5 bases from V and 7 bases from J, with 14 bases in between. CDR3: CASSEWAGYEAFF. The DNA of the CDR3 is TGTGCCAGTAGTGAATGGGCAGGTTATGAAGCTTTCTTT.

The gene calls are TRBV4-1 and TRBJ1-4, with D possibly being TRBD1 (5 bases). Germline V gene lookup returns CDR1 MGHRA and CDR2 YSYEKL. Trimming shortened V by 8 bases and J by 0 bases, and 19 bases separated the two germline ends. CDR3 size: 17 residues. The CDR3 bases are TGCGCCAGCGATCCGTTTGGGGGTGCAGCAACTAATGAAAAACTGTTTTTT. Translating it yields CASDPFGGAATNEKLFF.

The chain couples TRBV19 to TRBJ1-5; 9 bases fit TRBD1. V gave up 7 bases and J gave up 2 bases; unmatched junction bases: 6. The CDR3 spans 15 residues. CDR1 is LNHDA, CDR2 SQIVND, per germline (reference sequence). The CDR3 protein is CASTGTGIRNQPQHF. In DNA, the CDR3 is TGTGCCAGTACAGGGACAGGGATTCGCAATCAGCCCCAGCATTTT. Full variable domain (rest looked up from reference TRBV19 and TRBJ1-5): DGGITQSPKYLFRKEGQNVTLSCEQNLNHDAMYWYRQDPGQGLRLIYYSQIVNDFQKGDIAEGYSVSREKKESFPLTVTSAQKNPTAFYLCASTGTGIRNQPQHFGDGTRLSIL.

The V call is TRBV9, the J call TRBJ2-2; D unclear. The germline gives CDR1 SGDLS, CDR2 YYNGEE. CDR3 length: 14 amino acids. The V gene lost 3 bases and the J gene lost 9 bases, with 15 bases spanning the gap. The CDR3 DNA is TGTGCCAGCAGCGCCTCTGATCGAGCCTGGGAGCTGTTTTTT. Protein: CASSASDRAWELFF.

The chain couples TRBV4-1 to TRBJ2-1; D is undetermined. The length of the CDR3 is 15 residues. V was shortened by 1 base and J by 6 bases, with 13 bases between the two germline ends. CDR1 is MGHRA and CDR2 is YSYEKL in the germline V gene. CDR3 in DNA: TGCGCCAGCAGCCAAGGGGTGACACGCTTCAATGAGCAGTTCTTC. Protein: CASSQGVTRFNEQFF.

The chain is built from TRBV9 and TRBJ2-1, with D possibly called TRBD1 or TRBD2 (5 bases each). Germline assignment: CDR1 SGDLS and CDR2 YYNGEE. Trimming stripped 9 bases from V and 4 bases from J, with 11 bases between. The CDR3 is 12 amino acids. The CDR3 bases are TGTGCCATCCGGGGACGATACAATGAGCAGTTCTTC. The encoded protein is CAIRGRYNEQFF. Filled out from reference TRBV9 and TRBJ2-1, the complete variable domain reads DSGVTQTPKHLITATGQRVTLRCSPRSGDLSVYWYQQSLDQGLQFLIQYYNGEERAKGNILERFSAQQFPDLHSELNLSSLELGDSALYFCAIRGRYNEQFFGPGTRLTVL.

The genes are TRBV19 and TRBJ2-1; perhaps TRBD1 as D (5 bases). This CDR3 is built from 14 residues. The V end lost 4 bases, the J end lost 3 bases, and 10 bases lay between the germline ends. Germline CDR1 LNHDA, CDR2 SQIVND (reference sequence). The CDR3 sequence: CASSTRQIYNEQFF. CDR3 sequence (DNA): TGTGCCAGTAGTACCCGACAGATCTACAATGAGCAGTTCTTC.

The chain has TRBV7-8 and TRBJ2-7, with D possibly called TRBD1 or TRBD2 (5 bases each). The CDR3 length is 14 residues. The V gene lost 5 bases and the J gene lost 6 bases, with 17 bases spanning the gap. Per the germline V gene, CDR1 is SGHVS and CDR2 is FQNEAQ. The CDR3 sequence is CASSARGPLAEQYF. The CDR3 region has the DNA TGTGCCAGCAGCGCCCGGGGCCCGCTGGCCGAGCAGTACTTC.

The genes are TRBV7-2 and TRBJ2-5; D perhaps matches TRBD1 (6 bases). With 5 bases removed from V and 11 bases from J, the gap between germline ends came to 15 bases. The germline gives CDR1 SGHTA, CDR2 FQGNSA. The CDR3 runs 12 residues. DNA for the CDR3: TGTGCCAGCAGCAACTCAGGGACACCACAGTACTTC. The encoded protein is CASSNSGTPQYF.

The chain is built from TRBV7-9 and TRBJ2-2, with D possibly TRBD2 on 6 matching bases. V was clipped by 6 bases and J by 4 bases, with 15 bases between them. Germline CDR1 reads SEHNR; CDR2 reads FQNEAQ (reference sequence). CDR3 length: 15 amino acids. The CDR3 DNA is TGTGCCAGCAGTTTGCCGGGACTGAGCACCGGGGAGCTGTTTTTT. Translation: CASSLPGLSTGELFF.

This sequence joins TRBV5-4 and TRBJ2-1; the D is unclear. V was clipped by 0 bases and J by 5 bases, with 3 bases between them. This CDR3 is 12 amino acids long. The germline V gene has CDR1 SGHNT and CDR2 YYREEE (reference sequence). The CDR3 sequence is CASSLVHNEQFF. DNA for the CDR3: TGTGCCAGCAGCTTGGTCCACAATGAGCAGTTCTTC.